The clone carrying this T cell receptor beta chain was seen repeatedly, ten times or more. Trimming cost V 5 bases and J 0 bases, with 14 bases left between them. CDR1 MGHRA and CDR2 YSYEKL come from the germline V gene. The CDR3 is 15 amino acids. This record comes from a study of neurological immune-mediated disorders. A single record per CDR3 protein comes from TCRdb applying MiXCR to the 5' RACE reads. The repertoire includes 50,000 or so distinct CDR3 sequences, 3.6% of them detected once, and 1.5% to 2% sits in the top ten. The sequence was obtained from a man aged 25-45 years with multiple sclerosis. The chain couples TRBV4-1 to TRBJ2-7; the D gene is possibly TRBD1 (6 bases). The specimen was PBMCs. The CDR3 sequence: CASSSRDTDSYEQYF. The DNA for the CDR3 is TGCGCCAGCAGCTCCCGGGACACTGACTCCTACGAGCAGTACTTC.